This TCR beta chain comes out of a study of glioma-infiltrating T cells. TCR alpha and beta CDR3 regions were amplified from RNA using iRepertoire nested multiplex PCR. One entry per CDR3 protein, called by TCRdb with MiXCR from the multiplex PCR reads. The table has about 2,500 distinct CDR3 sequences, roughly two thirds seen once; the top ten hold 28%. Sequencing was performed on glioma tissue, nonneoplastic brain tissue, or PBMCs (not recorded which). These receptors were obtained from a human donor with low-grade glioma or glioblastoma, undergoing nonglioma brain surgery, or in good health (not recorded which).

The CDR3 region is CASSGSRSGLPEQFF. The CDR3 DNA reads TGTGCCAGCAGTGGTTCGAGGTCAGGGCTCCCTGAGCAGTTCTTC. The V gene is TRBV6-1, the J gene TRBJ2-1, with D possibly matching TRBD1 (5 bases). Germline values: CDR1 MNHNS, CDR2 SASEGT. Trimming took 4 bases from V and 9 from J, leaving 19 bases between them. The CDR3 runs to 15 residues.